This is a list of T cell receptor beta chains from one sample in a study of PD-1 blockade in classical Hodgkin lymphoma. Some clones are missing from TCRdb's copy, which holds only in-frame ones; the method was immunoSEQ multiplex PCR. Among more than 50,000 clones listed, 75% to 90% were seen once. The sample here was peripheral blood mononuclear cells (PBMCs), taken at baseline. The origin of the receptors is a human donor with classical Hodgkin lymphoma. Both conserved end residues are part of each CDR3. D genes are given only for firm matches. Clone size appears in some rows only: once, few, many, or a class for an expanded clone.

V gene,J gene,clone size,D gene,CDR3 DNA,CDR3 protein
TRBV19,TRBJ2-7,.,.,TGTGCCAGTAAGGAGGACAGCCGCGGCTCCTACGAGCAGTACTTC,CASKEDSRGSYEQYF
TRBV9,TRBJ2-1,.,.,TGTGCCAGCAGCGGGGCAGGGGATAATGAGCAGTTCTTC,CASSGAGDNEQFF
TRBV6-4,TRBJ1-5,.,.,TGTGCCAGCAGCCCGGGACCCCATCAGCCCCAGCATTTT,CASSPGPHQPQHF
TRBV5-1,TRBJ1-3,.,.,TGCGCCAGCAGCCGCCCGGGGGGCGACTCTGGAAACACCATATATTTT,CASSRPGGDSGNTIYF
TRBV6-1,TRBJ1-5,.,.,TGTGCCAGCAGAGAGGACAGAGACTTCAATCAGCCCCAGCATTTT,CASREDRDFNQPQHF
TRBV11-2,TRBJ2-5,.,.,TGTGCCAGCAGCTTAGTCCTGAAAGAGACCCAGTACTTC,CASSLVLKETQYF
TRBV7-3,TRBJ1-2,.,TRBD1,TGTGCCAGCAGCTCTCGGCCGGGACAGGACTATGGCTACACCTTC,CASSSRPGQDYGYTF
TRBV5-1,TRBJ1-2,.,.,TGCGCCAGCAGCTTCGGGGGCAACTATGGCTACACCTTC,CASSFGGNYGYTF
TRBV19,TRBJ1-2,.,.,TGTGCCAGCAGTGTATTCCAGGGCCCTCCCCTCCCCTTCGATGGCTACACCTTC,CASSVFQGPPLPFDGYTF
TRBV10-3,TRBJ2-1,.,.,TGTGCCATCAGTGAGTCACCGCCGGATGAGCAGTTCTTC,CAISESPPDEQFF
TRBV30,TRBJ2-3,.,.,TGTGCCTGGAGTCGTAGTATAACAGATACGCAGTATTTT,CAWSRSITDTQYF
TRBV2,TRBJ2-7,.,.,TGTGCCAGCAGTGGTGTCGAGGGCCGATACTACGAGCAGTACTTC,CASSGVEGRYYEQYF
TRBV6-6,TRBJ2-5,.,.,TGTGCCAGCGGGTTCCGGGAGACCCAGTACTTC,CASGFRETQYF
TRBV18,TRBJ2-1,.,.,TGTGCCAGCTCACCTCTCACAGGCTCCTACGCCTACAATGAGCAGTTCTTC,CASSPLTGSYAYNEQFF
TRBV7-9,TRBJ1-5,once,.,TGTGCCAGCAGCCCCGGCGGAGGAGGGGCTTGGAATCAGCCCCAGCATTTT,CASSPGGGGAWNQPQHF
TRBV14,TRBJ2-7,once,TRBD1,TGTGCCAGCAGCCAAGAGAAAAGGGGACAGGTAATCTACGAGCAGTACTTC,CASSQEKRGQVIYEQYF
TRBV27,TRBJ1-1,.,.,TGTGCCAGCAGTTTATCGTGGGGGTCGGGGGCTTTCTTT,CASSLSWGSGAFF
TRBV6-5,TRBJ1-1,.,.,TGTGCCAGCAGTTACCAGCGGAACACTGAAGCTTTCTTT,CASSYQRNTEAFF
TRBV14,TRBJ2-3,.,TRBD2,TGTGCCAGCAGCCGTGGGAGTAGCGGGGATACGCAGTATTTT,CASSRGSSGDTQYF
TRBV29-1,TRBJ2-1,once,.,TGCAGCGGACGGGTGGACCCTGCCCTTACAAATGAGCAGTTCTTC,CSGRVDPALTNEQFF
TRBV6-1,TRBJ2-1,.,TRBD1,TGTGCCAGCAGTGTTACCCCGGGACAGGGCTACAATGAGCAGTTCTTC,CASSVTPGQGYNEQFF
TRBV6-1,TRBJ1-1,.,.,TGTGCCAGCAGTGAAGATAGGGGAGTCACTGAAGCTTTCTTT,CASSEDRGVTEAFF
TRBV5-1,TRBJ1-6,.,.,TGCGCCAGCAGCTTGGAAGGGTATAATTCACCCCTCCACTTT,CASSLEGYNSPLHF
TRBV4-1,TRBJ2-3,.,TRBD2,TGCGCCAGCAGCTCCCGGGCTAGCGGGGCTAGCACAGATACGCAGTATTTT,CASSSRASGASTDTQYF
TRBV7-2,TRBJ2-7,.,.,TGTGCCAGCAGCTTAGACGCCAGGGAACTCGGCGAGCAGTACTTC,CASSLDARELGEQYF
TRBV9,TRBJ1-2,.,TRBD1,TGTGCCAGCAGCGTAGGAGTGACAGGGGGCTATGGCTACACCTTC,CASSVGVTGGYGYTF
TRBV7-9,TRBJ1-1,.,.,TGTGCCAGCAGCCCCGCGCACGTCTCATTTTCACCTTTCTTT,CASSPAHVSFSPFF
TRBV19,TRBJ2-1,.,.,TGTGCCGTAGAACGGAGGCGGGGCAGGTTGAATGAGCAGTTCTTC,CAVERRRGRLNEQFF
TRBV29-1,TRBJ1-1,few,.,TGCAGCGTGCTAATACAGGGAGCCTGGACTGAAGCTTTCTTT,CSVLIQGAWTEAFF
TRBV7-9,TRBJ1-4,.,.,TGTGCCAGCAGCCCTCCCCTCGGGGGTAATGAAAAACTGTTTTTT,CASSPPLGGNEKLFF
TRBV29-1,TRBJ2-7,.,TRBD1,TGCAGCGTTGCCCGCGGACAGGGATACGAGCAGTACTTC,CSVARGQGYEQYF
TRBV5-6,TRBJ2-7,.,.,TGTGCCAGCAGCTTTTACCCCGGGGGGCCCAACGAGCAGTACTTC,CASSFYPGGPNEQYF
TRBV6-1,TRBJ2-2,once,.,TGTGCCAGCGCCCAAGGGTTACTGACCACCGGGGAGCTGTTTTTT,CASAQGLLTTGELFF
TRBV6-6,TRBJ1-3,.,.,TGTGCCAGCAGTTACACCCTGGGTCGAACTGGAAACACCATATATTTT,CASSYTLGRTGNTIYF
TRBV7-9,TRBJ2-5,.,TRBD2,TGTGCCAGCAGCTTACTAGCGGGAAATCAAGAGACCCAGTACTTC,CASSLLAGNQETQYF
TRBV19,TRBJ1-2,few,.,TGTGCCAGTAGGGTTACCGGGGGCAACTATGGCTACACCTTC,CASRVTGGNYGYTF
TRBV30,TRBJ1-2,.,TRBD1,TGTGCCTGGGTTACAGGGGTCTCTAACTATGGCTACACCTTC,CAWVTGVSNYGYTF
TRBV28,TRBJ1-4,.,.,TGTGCCAGCAGTCCTTGGTACATTTCGAGAGATAATGAAAAACTGTTTTTT,CASSPWYISRDNEKLFF